The present entry profiles one T cell receptor (beta chain) with its context. Its antigen remains unidentified. The sample is drawn from a study of T cells in Graves' hyperthyroidism and ophthalmopathy. Findings of the study overall: For ophthalmopathy, model prediction preceded onset by a median roughly 5.9 months.

CDR1 SNHLY and CDR2 FYNNEI come from the germline V gene. With 6 bases removed from V and 6 bases from J, the gap between germline ends came to 14 bases. The CDR3 is 13 amino acids. RNA transcripts were the template for amplifying TCR beta CDR3 regions. The primer set for the first-round RT-PCR of the TCR CDR3 was HTBI. TCRdb ran MiXCR on the multiplex PCR reads and lists one entry per CDR3 protein. The table has about half a million distinct CDR3 sequences, 22% seen once; the top ten hold approximately 49%. It was uncontrolled infection, other autoimmune disease, pregnancy or lactation that excluded patients. PBMCs stemmed from about 9.5 ml fresh peripheral blood.

This chain connects TRBV2 to TRBJ2-5, with D possibly matching TRBD2 (5 bases). Sequenced: blood. This sequence was found in a woman aged 70-85 years with Graves' ophthalmopathy. CDR3 amino acids: CASRSGTTQTQYF. In DNA form, the CDR3 reads TGTGCCAGCAGGAGCGGTACCACGCAGACCCAGTACTTC.